This T cell receptor (beta chain) originates from a study of beta chain features in type 1 diabetes (dated by TCRdb to the late 2010s). In the study overall: Mean age, gender distribution, total cell number and subset yield did not differ between patients and healthy donors. A total of roughly 100,000,000 sorted cells were examined across all samples, and the number of cells per subset was strongly correlated with RNA yield. In the study, recently diagnosed type 1 diabetes patients and matched healthy donors were compared on the TCRB repertoires of their sorted circulating CD4+ T cell subsets. Regulatory and stem cell-like memory subsets were obtained from only 8 patients and roughly 8 healthy donors, while naive and central memory subsets were obtained from all 28 donors.

On the study overall, not on this receptor specifically: At VDJ recombination sites, type 1 diabetes patients had fewer insertions and more deleted nucleotides, which implies abnormalities in thymic rearrangement. In all four CD4+ subsets, TCRB CDR3 length was moderately but significantly shorter in type 1 diabetes patients. The naive, central memory and regulatory TCRB repertoires appeared to resemble one another more closely among patients than among healthy donors. Because cDNA was sequenced instead of genomic DNA, activated cells with high expression could be over-represented, although the groups did not differ in activation or CD3 levels. Because small numbers of individuals were included in the HLA sub-analyses, any influence of HLA type on TCRB rearrangement was left unresolved. Shorter templates might have been favored by PCR, but patient and control samples were amplified and corrected together, so both groups would have been affected equally by any skew.

CDR1 and CDR2 are read off the germline V gene (reference sequence) as SEHNR and FQNEAQ. From the cysteine up to the phenylalanine, the CDR3 has a length of 12 residues. CDR3 DNA is the only sequence kept; it has 36 bases, read in frame from the first base. V drops 5 bases and J drops 12 bases, leaving 13 bases in between. The High Capacity cDNA Reverse Transcription Kit was used to reverse transcribe all of the isolated RNA, meaning that expressed TCRB transcripts were what got sequenced. Deep immunoSEQ sequencing was applied to naive, central memory and regulatory T cell samples, giving an average of roughly 3.5 million total reads per sample. Sorted cells were lysed in RLT buffer and RNA was extracted with DNase-treated RNeasy Micro or Mini kits, depending on cell number. To prevent cross-contamination, every cell subset was processed on its own, while patient and healthy donor samples were processed together. The immunoSEQ multiplex PCR was used to amplify TCRB sequences from cDNA, yielding 87-bp fragments that span the CDR3 region. Sequencing of the amplicons was performed on the Illumina HiSeq platform. On the authors' methods: Synthetic template baselines were used to correct PCR bias computationally, reads within Hamming distance 2 were collapsed together, and singletons that could not be merged were discarded. Reads were aligned against IMGT to assign V, D and J genes, CDR3 length and insertions or deletions at six rearrangement sites. Within each subset, clonotype counts were normalized to sorted cell number, and only after that were true diversity and Gini coefficients computed with the tcR R package. The overlap coefficient, calculated on TCRB nucleotide sequences, was used to measure repertoire sharing. Out-of-frame TCRB sequences from naive cells were analyzed to stand in for the pre-selection repertoire. TCRdb took this table from immuneACCESS and kept in-frame rearrangements with V and J called. Such tables lack part of the clones; where checked against another copy, unresolved V genes explain under half of the gap, and the rest is unexplained. The V and J calls and clone size were taken over from that table, and D and trimming were inferred from the DNA. This sample lists fewer than 550,000 clones; roughly an eighth were detected once. The ten most abundant clones make up over 0.04% of the sample.

In regard to this clone: The target of this receptor is not known. No per-base quality is available; no much larger clone lies one base away.

A single peripheral blood draw of around 0.11 L on average was collected from each donor into heparinised tubes. Using a panel that included CD45RO, CCR7, CD25, CD127, CD95 and CD27, naive, central memory, regulatory and stem cell-like memory CD4+ T cells were sorted on a BD FACSAria II. All sorted populations exceeded 95% purity. PBMCs were isolated immediately by Lymphoprep density gradient centrifugation and stained directly without culture. Samples were stained and sorted in pairs, with one healthy donor and one patient per experiment, so that batch effects were minimized. The chain links TRBV7-9 with TRBJ1-4, and possibly TRBD1, on 6 matching bases. The clonotype was recovered from a woman aged 18-30 years in good health. Sequencing was performed on naive CD4+ T cells from blood. The cell subset or site label on this specimen signifies: true naive CD4+ T cells. The DNA reads as follows: TGTGCCAGCAGCAATCGACAGGCTCAACTGTTTTTT. Translated, this is CASSNRQAQLFF.